The 16 T cell receptor beta chains listed next were all sequenced from one sample in a study of blood T cell repertoires in COVID-19. Sequencing used immunoSEQ multiplex PCR; TCRdb keeps in-frame clones, though not all of them. The table records 400,000 or so clones, 70% to 90% of them present only once. Input material: PBMCs or T cells enriched from blood (not recorded which). These receptors came from a woman in her thirties or forties with acute COVID-19.

The CDR3 nucleotides are TGTGCCAGCCCTCACAAGGACAGTCATATTTCACCGGGCGAGCTGTTTTTT. Translation: CASPHKDSHISPGELFF. The rearrangement joins TRBV21-1 to TRBJ2-2; the D segment call TRBD1 is taken from the table without a DNA check. TRBV21-1 is a known pseudogene. The CDR3 has 17 amino acids.

The DNA of the CDR3 is TGTGCCAGCAGTTTAGGCTCCGGGAACCCCACTGAAGCTTTCTTT. Amino acid sequence: CASSLGSGNPTEAFF. This chain links TRBV28 with TRBJ1-1; D unresolved. This CDR3 has 15 residues. V lost 2 bases to trimming and J lost 4 bases, with 14 bases between them. CDR1 and CDR2 from the germline V gene are MDHEN and SYDVKM.

The chain uses TRBV30 and TRBJ1-1, with TRBD1 identical over 9 bases. Germline V lookup: CDR1 GTSNPN, CDR2 SVGIG (reference sequence). The ends lost 2 bases at V and 3 bases at J; junction bases unmatched: 10. There are 16 residues in the CDR3. This CDR3 is CAWSKGTGWFHTEAFF. In DNA form, the CDR3 reads TGTGCCTGGAGTAAGGGGACAGGGTGGTTTCACACTGAAGCTTTCTTT.

This chain uses TRBV9 with TRBJ1-1; D unresolved. Per the germline V gene, CDR1 is SGDLS and CDR2 is YYNGEE. Deletions cut 0 bases from V and 1 base from J, with 13 bases between. The CDR3 length is 16 residues. This CDR3 is CASSVGVTGSNTEAFF. CDR3 nucleotides: TGTGCCAGCAGCGTAGGGGTTACGGGATCGAACACTGAAGCTTTCTTT.

This chain joins TRBV10-3 and TRBJ2-7; unclear D gene. Trimming pared 0 bases from V and 6 bases from J, leaving 12 bases between. Germline V CDR1 and CDR2: ENHRY, SYGVKD. This CDR3 spans 14 amino acids. This CDR3 reads CAISESISPGEQYF. DNA for the CDR3: TGTGCCATCAGTGAGTCTATCTCCCCCGGCGAGCAGTACTTC.

The chain recombines TRBV10-1 with TRBJ2-3; the D is unclear. This CDR3 has 13 amino acids. Germline CDR1 reads WNHNN; CDR2 reads SYGVQD (reference sequence). Trimming cost V 5 bases and J 3 bases, with 9 bases left between them. Here the CDR3 DNA reads TGCGCCAGCAGTCCTTCCTCGACAGATACGCAGTATTTT. It codes for CASSPSSTDTQYF.

J is TRBJ2-6 and V is TRBV12-3 or TRBV12-4, with D possibly matching TRBD1 (5 bases). V was pared by 2 bases and J by 10 bases, with 9 bases between. The CDR3 is made up of 13 amino acids. The CDR3 DNA sequence: TGTGCCAGCAGTTTACCGAGACAGAACGTCCTGACTTTC. The encoded protein is CASSLPRQNVLTF.

The V call is TRBV30, the J call TRBJ1-1, with D perhaps TRBD1 (6 bases). V lost 0 bases, J lost 5 bases, and 10 bases lay in between. CDR3 length: 13 amino acids. The germline gives CDR1 GTSNPN, CDR2 SVGIG (reference sequence). The CDR3 spells CAWSVKGVTEAFF. Here the CDR3 DNA reads TGTGCCTGGAGTGTTAAGGGGGTTACTGAAGCTTTCTTT.

J is TRBJ2-3 and V is TRBV30, with TRBD1 matching over 11 bases. The CDR3 runs 14 residues. V gave up 5 bases and J gave up 4 bases; unmatched junction bases: 5. The germline V gene encodes CDR1 GTSNPN and CDR2 SVGIG (reference sequence). The CDR3 here is CAWGKGQGADTQYF. CDR3 nucleotides: TGTGCCTGGGGGAAGGGACAGGGGGCAGATACGCAGTATTTT.

V is TRBV9 and J is TRBJ1-1, with a weak D call TRBD1 (5 bases). V shed 4 bases and J shed 1 base, with 14 bases lying between them. Germline CDR1 is SGDLS and CDR2 is YYNGEE. The CDR3 is 15 residues long. CDR3 sequence: CASSPPGRENTEAFF. CDR3 nucleotide sequence: TGTGCCAGCAGCCCCCCGGGCAGGGAGAACACTGAAGCTTTCTTT.

The J gene is TRBJ1-2, the V gene TRBV29-1; D is possibly TRBD1 (6 bases). The germline V gene encodes CDR1 SQVTM and CDR2 ANQGSEA. The CDR3 has 13 amino acids. Trimming pared 3 bases from V and 4 bases from J, leaving 12 bases between. CDR3 coding DNA: TGCAGCGTTGACGGGGGGCAAAGCTATGGCTACACCTTC. Translated, it gives CSVDGGQSYGYTF. The full variable domain, its missing parts supplied by reference TRBV29-1 and TRBJ1-2, is SAVISQKPSRDICQRGTSLTIQCQVDSQVTMMFWYRQQPGQSLTLIATANQGSEATYESGFVIDKFPISRPNLTFSTLTVSNMSPEDSSIYLCSVDGGQSYGYTFGSGTRLTVV.

The chain recombines TRBV27 with TRBJ1-5; D is ambiguous. The CDR3 totals 16 residues. Germline CDR1 reads MNHEY; CDR2 reads SMNVEV (reference sequence). Trimming stripped 2 bases from V and 0 bases from J, with 11 bases between. CDR3 sequence: CASSLNGRSSNQPQHF. The CDR3 DNA follows: TGTGCCAGCAGTTTAAATGGGAGGTCTAGCAATCAGCCCCAGCATTTT.

Points on this clone: Other DNA variants within this sample encode the same CDR3. This chain links TRBV5-1 with TRBJ1-3, with D unresolved. Trimming removed 0 bases from V and 0 bases from J, with 7 bases in between. The germline gives CDR1 SGHRS, CDR2 YFSETQ. The CDR3 loop spans 15 amino acids. This chain's CDR3 is CASSLEGGSGNTIYF. CDR3 in DNA: TGCGCCAGCAGCTTGGAAGGAGGCTCTGGAAACACCATATATTTT.

This rearrangement joins TRBV29-1 to TRBJ2-1; 9 nucleotides agree with TRBD2. CDR3 length: 14 amino acids. The germline V gene encodes CDR1 SQVTM and CDR2 ANQGSEA. Trimming cost V 8 bases and J 4 bases; bases outside gene matches: 9. CDR3 sequence: CSSLQGLAYNEQFF. As DNA, the CDR3 is TGCAGCAGCTTACAGGGACTAGCTTACAATGAGCAGTTCTTC.

V and J are TRBV11-2 and TRBJ1-3; D might be TRBD1 (6 bases). V shed 2 bases and J shed 0 bases, with 11 bases lying between them. The germline CDR1 and CDR2 sequences are SGHAT and FQNNGV. This CDR3 is 16 amino acids long. CDR3 protein: CASSLRLGGSGNTIYF. The CDR3 DNA follows: TGTGCCAGCAGCTTACGTTTAGGGGGCTCTGGAAACACCATATATTTT.

The V gene is TRBV6-6, the J gene TRBJ1-3; the D gene is possibly TRBD1 (6 bases). V was pared by 8 bases and J by 0 bases, with 11 bases between. The CDR3 is made up of 14 amino acids. Germline V gives CDR1 MNHNY, CDR2 SVGAGI (reference sequence). The CDR3 DNA is TGTGCCAGCGCAAGGGGGGGCTCTGGAAACACCATATATTTT. This codes for CASARGGSGNTIYF.